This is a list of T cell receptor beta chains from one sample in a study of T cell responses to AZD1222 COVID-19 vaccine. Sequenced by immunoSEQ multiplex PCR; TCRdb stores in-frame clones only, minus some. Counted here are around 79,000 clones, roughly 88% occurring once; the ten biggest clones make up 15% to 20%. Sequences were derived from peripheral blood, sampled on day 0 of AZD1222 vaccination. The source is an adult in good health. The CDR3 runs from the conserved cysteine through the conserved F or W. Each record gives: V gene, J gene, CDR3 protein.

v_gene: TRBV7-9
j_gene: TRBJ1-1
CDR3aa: CASSNKGAEAFF

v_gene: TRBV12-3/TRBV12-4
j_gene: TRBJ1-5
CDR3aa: CASSLDLNQPQHF

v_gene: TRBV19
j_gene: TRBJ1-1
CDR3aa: CASIRWENTEAFF

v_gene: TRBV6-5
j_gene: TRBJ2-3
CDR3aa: CASSYKDRAGDTQYF

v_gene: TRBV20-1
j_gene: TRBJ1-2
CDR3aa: CSATIEGYTF

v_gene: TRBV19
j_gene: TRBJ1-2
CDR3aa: CASSIQDSYGYTF

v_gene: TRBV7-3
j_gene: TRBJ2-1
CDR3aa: CASSFPGLAGGPVSYNEQFF

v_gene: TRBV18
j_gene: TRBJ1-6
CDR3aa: CASSFYGQAYNSPLHF

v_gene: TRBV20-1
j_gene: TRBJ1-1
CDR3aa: CSASATGGMNTEAFF

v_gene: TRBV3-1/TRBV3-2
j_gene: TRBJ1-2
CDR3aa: CASSQDTAGGYGYTF

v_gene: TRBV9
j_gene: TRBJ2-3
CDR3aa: CASSPQVDTQYF

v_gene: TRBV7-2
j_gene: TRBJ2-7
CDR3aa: CASRTDSSYEQYF

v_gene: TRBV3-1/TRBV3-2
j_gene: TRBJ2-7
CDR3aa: CASRASGRGYEQYF

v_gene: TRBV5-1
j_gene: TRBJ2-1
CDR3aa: CASSLTRDFPRHEQFF

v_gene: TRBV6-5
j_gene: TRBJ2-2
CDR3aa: CDGAEGDFFSGELFF

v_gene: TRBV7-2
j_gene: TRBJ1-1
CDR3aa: CASSSTAHYEAFF

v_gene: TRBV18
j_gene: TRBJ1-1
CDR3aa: CASSPPGQKAFF

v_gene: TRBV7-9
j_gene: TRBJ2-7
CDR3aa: CASSPWTGGYEQYF

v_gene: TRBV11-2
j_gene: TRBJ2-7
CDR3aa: CASSSRLTPPYEQYF

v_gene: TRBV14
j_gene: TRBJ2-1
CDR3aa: CASSQTLAGAYNEQFF

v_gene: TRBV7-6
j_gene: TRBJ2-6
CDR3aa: CASSIGTGFAAGANVLTF

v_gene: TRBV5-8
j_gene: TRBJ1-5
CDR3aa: CASSLNGYNQPQHF